The sequence of this T cell receptor beta chain was determined in a study of vaccination effects on CD4 cells after COVID-19. The overall study: Before sequencing, viral peptide pools were used by the ViraFEST assay to expand antigen-specific CD4+ T cells.

Points from the study as a whole: A shortage of convalescent patients and an absence of early post-infection timepoints characterized the study.

In the case of this clone: The antigen is not known.

Culturing for 10 days preceded CD4+ T cell isolation. All study participants received two doses of BNT162b2 or mRNA-1273 vaccine. The CDR3 length is 12 residues. The ends were cut back, 6 bases at V and 8 bases at J, with 13 bases in the middle. Germline V gives CDR1 MNHEY, CDR2 SVGAGI. Assay: immunoSEQ multiplex PCR; the TCRdb copy retains only in-frame clones and omits some. Counted here are 57,000 or so clones, approximately 72% occurring once; the ten biggest clones make up about 4.6%. The chain joins TRBV6-5 to TRBJ1-2, with D possibly matching TRBD1 (5 bases). The material sequenced was CD4+ T cells from PBMCs cultured without peptide, taken after COVID-19 vaccination. The receptor was derived from a human donor who received a COVID-19 vaccine. The CDR3 loop is CASRGVAEGYTF. The DNA for the CDR3 is TGTGCCAGCAGAGGGGTAGCGGAGGGCTACACCTTC.